The 25 T cell receptor beta chains in this list originate from one sample, sequenced in a study of CXCR3-negative and CXCR3-positive naive CD8 T cells. Points from the study as a whole: For CXCR3-positive naive cells, TRB CDR3s were more hydrophobic than those of CXCR3-negative naive cells.

Through 5' RACE with UMI labels, the TRB cDNA libraries were prepared. TCRdb reworked the 5' RACE reads into one entry per CDR3 protein, no DNA. This table lists tens of thousands of distinct CDR3 sequences. Their target antigens are unknown. Sequenced input: naive CXCR3+ CD8+ T cells from blood. Documented subset: CD45RO-CCR7+CD27+CD95- naive CD8+ T cells expressing CXCR3 (TNR3+). The origin of the receptors is a human donor in good health. Some clones in this sample may be carry-over from other donors' samples.

The chain combines TRBV28 with TRBJ2-6; lacking DNA, the TRBD1 call made by TCRdb goes unchecked. Per the germline V gene, CDR1 is MDHEN and CDR2 is SYDVKM. This CDR3 is built from 17 residues. CDR3 in amino acids: CASSLWGAPSGANVLTF.

The chain couples TRBV29-1 to TRBJ2-7; TCRdb calls TRBD2, which cannot be checked without DNA. CDR3 size: 12 residues. Germline lookup yields CDR1 SQVTM and CDR2 ANQGSEA. The CDR3 loop reads CNVVPSGYEQYF.

The chain has TRBV6-6 and TRBJ2-3; checking the TCRdb D call of TRBD1 is not possible without DNA. The CDR3 sequence is 15 residues long. Germline CDR1 and CDR2: MNHNY and SVGAGI (reference sequence). The CDR3 protein is CASIMGGPSTDTQYF.

CDR3 in amino acids: CASSATGGGTEAFF. The V gene is TRBV12-3 or TRBV12-4, the J gene TRBJ1-1; without DNA, the TCRdb call of TRBD1 cannot be checked. The CDR3 runs 14 residues.

V gene TRBV4-2 combines with J gene TRBJ2-2; TCRdb picks TRBD2, but there is no DNA to check that call. This CDR3 spans 17 amino acids. Germline loops: CDR1 LGHNA, CDR2 YNFKEQ. CDR3 residues: CASSHPMAGGNTGELFF.

The V call is TRBV12-3 or TRBV12-4, the J call TRBJ2-3; TCRdb designates TRBD2, a call that cannot be tested without DNA. The CDR3 loop spans 15 amino acids. The CDR3 loop reads CASSFGFSLTDTQYF.

This chain connects TRBV29-1 to TRBJ2-2. Germline V gene lookup returns CDR1 SQVTM and CDR2 ANQGSEA. The CDR3 is 15 amino acids. This CDR3 is CRVGDSKENTGELFF.

V usage is TRBV20-1 and J usage is TRBJ1-5. CDR3 length: 16 amino acids. CDR1 and CDR2 (germline): DFQATT, SNEGSKA (reference sequence). CDR3 amino acids: CSARDGEEYSNQPQHF.

The chain joins TRBV28 to TRBJ2-5; there is no DNA to check the TCRdb D call of TRBD1. The CDR3 extends over 12 amino acids. Germline CDR1 is MDHEN and CDR2 is SYDVKM. The CDR3 reads CASMGPRETQYF.

The V and J genes are TRBV5-4 and TRBJ2-1; there is no DNA to check the TCRdb D call of TRBD1. This CDR3 contains 12 residues. Germline loops: CDR1 SGHNT, CDR2 YYREEE (reference sequence). CDR3 region: CASSFGTGGWFF.

This CDR3 is CASSLVGGGISNEQFF. The V gene is TRBV7-2, the J gene TRBJ2-1; TCRdb calls TRBD2, which cannot be checked without DNA. Germline lookup yields CDR1 SGHTA and CDR2 FQGNSA. The CDR3 has 16 residues.

The chain employs TRBV7-9 and TRBJ2-7; the TRBD2 assignment by TCRdb is unverifiable without DNA. The CDR3 is 15 residues long. Germline CDR1 SEHNR, CDR2 FQNEAQ (reference sequence). CDR3 sequence reads: CASGQLGLAGVEQYF.

This sequence joins TRBV7-9 and TRBJ2-4; with no DNA, the TCRdb D assignment of TRBD1 cannot be verified. This CDR3 has 17 amino acids. CDR1 is SEHNR and CDR2 is FQNEAQ in the germline V gene (reference sequence). The chain's CDR3 is CASSPRGGGVAKNIQYF.

V and J are TRBV29-1 and TRBJ1-1; TCRdb reports TRBD1, a call that lacks DNA to check it against. The germline gives CDR1 SQVTM, CDR2 ANQGSEA. The CDR3 loop spans 15 amino acids. CDR3 sequence reads: CSVPGTAIGETEAFF.

The V gene is TRBV7-9, the J gene TRBJ2-5. Germline V CDR1 and CDR2: SEHNR, FQNEAQ (reference sequence). This CDR3 region has 13 residues. The CDR3 is CASSQTNQETQYF.

The gene calls are TRBV28 and TRBJ2-7. The CDR3 has 12 amino acids. Germline loops: CDR1 MDHEN, CDR2 SYDVKM. This CDR3 is CASSYDRNEQYF.

CDR3 residues: CASSQAESSYEQYF. The V gene is TRBV4-2, the J gene TRBJ2-7. Germline values: CDR1 LGHNA, CDR2 YNFKEQ. The CDR3 extends over 14 amino acids.

V is TRBV6-5 and J is TRBJ2-7; TCRdb's assignment of TRBD1 cannot be checked, as there is no DNA. The CDR3 is 15 amino acids. Germline-derived CDR1 and CDR2 are MNHEY and SVGAGI. The chain's CDR3 is CASSYTPGTGEQQYF.

This chain joins TRBV27 and TRBJ1-4; lacking DNA, the TRBD1 call made by TCRdb goes unchecked. The CDR3 totals 15 residues. Germline V gene data show CDR1 as MNHEY and CDR2 as SMNVEV (reference sequence). The CDR3 is CASRDGTAWGEKLFF.

The CDR3 region is CAWTTGNTEAFF. The chain recombines TRBV30 with TRBJ1-1; TCRdb's assignment of TRBD1 cannot be checked, as there is no DNA. The CDR3 spans 12 residues. CDR1 and CDR2 (germline): GTSNPN, SVGIG (reference sequence).

The genes are TRBV2 and TRBJ2-1; TCRdb picks TRBD1, but there is no DNA to check that call. Germline V gene sequence: CDR1 SNHLY, CDR2 FYNNEI. The CDR3 totals 18 residues. Here the CDR3 reads CASSQFRAGTGPDHEQFF.

CDR3 sequence reads: CASSLWQRHQPRHF. The chain links TRBV28 to TRBJ1-5. The germline gives CDR1 MDHEN, CDR2 SYDVKM. The CDR3 extends over 14 amino acids.

The gene calls are TRBV7-8 and TRBJ1-2. The CDR3 loop spans 15 amino acids. Germline V gene data show CDR1 as SGHVS and CDR2 as FQNEAQ. This chain's CDR3 is CASSLDLSRNYGYTF.

This chain joins TRBV6-5 and TRBJ2-3; the D call from TCRdb, TRBD2, cannot be confirmed without DNA. Germline CDR1 is MNHEY and CDR2 is SVGAGI. The CDR3 is 14 residues long. CDR3: CASSYWDYRDTQYF.

V usage is TRBV5-6 and J usage is TRBJ2-5; TCRdb picks TRBD1, but there is no DNA to check that call. There are 15 residues in the CDR3. The V gene's germline CDR1 is SGHDT and CDR2 YYEEEE. Here the CDR3 reads CASSLPGAYQETQYF.